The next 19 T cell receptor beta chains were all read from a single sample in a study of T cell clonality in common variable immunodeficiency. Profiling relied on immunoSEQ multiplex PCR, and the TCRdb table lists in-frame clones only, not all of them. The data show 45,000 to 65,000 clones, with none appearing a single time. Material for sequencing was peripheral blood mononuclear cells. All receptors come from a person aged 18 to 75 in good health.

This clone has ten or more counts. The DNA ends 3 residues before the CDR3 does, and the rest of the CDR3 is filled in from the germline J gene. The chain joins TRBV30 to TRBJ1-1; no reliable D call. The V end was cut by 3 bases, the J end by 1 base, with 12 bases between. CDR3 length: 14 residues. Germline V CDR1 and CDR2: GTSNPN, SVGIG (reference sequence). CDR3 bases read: TGTGCCTGGAGCAGGACTAGCAGGAACACTGAA. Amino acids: CAWSRTSRNTE. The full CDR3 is CAWSRTSRNTEAFF. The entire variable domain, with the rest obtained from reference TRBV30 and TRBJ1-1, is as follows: SQTIHQWPATLVQPVGSPLSLECTVEGTSNPNLYWYRQAAGRGLQLLFYSVGIGQISSEVPQNLSASRPQDRQFILSSKKLLLSDSGFYLCAWSRTSRNTEAFFGQGTRLTVV.

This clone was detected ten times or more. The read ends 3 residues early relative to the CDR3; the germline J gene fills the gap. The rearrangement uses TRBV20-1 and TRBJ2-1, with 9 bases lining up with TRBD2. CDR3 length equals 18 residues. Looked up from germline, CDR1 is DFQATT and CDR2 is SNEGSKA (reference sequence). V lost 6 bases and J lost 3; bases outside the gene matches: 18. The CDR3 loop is CSAPPGGPREGVYNEQFF. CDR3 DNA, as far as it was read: TGCAGTGCCCCCCCCGGAGGCCCGCGGGAGGGGGTCTACAATGAG.

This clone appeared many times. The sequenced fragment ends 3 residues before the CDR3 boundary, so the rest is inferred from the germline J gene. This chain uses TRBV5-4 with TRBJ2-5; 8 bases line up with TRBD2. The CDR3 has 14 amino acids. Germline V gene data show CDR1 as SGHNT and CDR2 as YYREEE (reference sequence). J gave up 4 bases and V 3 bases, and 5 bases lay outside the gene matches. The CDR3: CASSWGLVGETQYF. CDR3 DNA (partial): TGTGCCAGCAGCTGGGGACTAGTGGGAGAGACC.

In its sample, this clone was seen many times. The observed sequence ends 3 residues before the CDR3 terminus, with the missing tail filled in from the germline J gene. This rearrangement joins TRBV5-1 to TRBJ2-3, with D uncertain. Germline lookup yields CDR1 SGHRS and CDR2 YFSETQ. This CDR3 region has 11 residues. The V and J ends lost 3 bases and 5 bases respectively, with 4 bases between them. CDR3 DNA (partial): TGCGCCAGCAGCTCTCGAGATACG. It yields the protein CASSSRDT. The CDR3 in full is CASSSRDTQYF.

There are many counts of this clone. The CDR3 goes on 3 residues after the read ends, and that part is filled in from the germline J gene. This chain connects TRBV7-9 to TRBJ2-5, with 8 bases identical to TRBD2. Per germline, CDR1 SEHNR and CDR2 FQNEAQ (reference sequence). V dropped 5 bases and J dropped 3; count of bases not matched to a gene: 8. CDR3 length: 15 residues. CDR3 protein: CASSPTSGEKETQYF. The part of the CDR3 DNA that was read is TGTGCCAGCAGCCCCACTAGCGGCGAGAAAGAGACC.

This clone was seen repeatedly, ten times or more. Partial CDR3 DNA: TGCAGTGCTACCCCCCCTAGTACTGAA. It encodes CSATPPSTE. The whole CDR3 sequence is CSATPPSTEAFF. The chain uses TRBV20-1 and TRBJ1-1; D is unresolved. The read terminates 3 residues before the CDR3 end, so the remaining end is supplied by the germline J gene. V was cut by 4 bases and J by 5 bases, with 11 bases left in between. The CDR3 runs to 12 residues. CDR1 and CDR2 (germline): DFQATT, SNEGSKA (reference sequence).

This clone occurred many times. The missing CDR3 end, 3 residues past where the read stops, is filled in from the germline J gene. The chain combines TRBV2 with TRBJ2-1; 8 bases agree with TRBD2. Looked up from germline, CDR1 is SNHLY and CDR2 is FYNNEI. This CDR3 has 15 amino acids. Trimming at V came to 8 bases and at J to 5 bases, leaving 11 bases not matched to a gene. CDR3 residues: CASSRREEINNEQFF. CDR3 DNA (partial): TGTGCCAGCTCGCGGCGGGAGGAGATCAACAATGAG. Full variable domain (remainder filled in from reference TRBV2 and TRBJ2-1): EPEVTQTPSHQVTQMGQEVILRCVPISNHLYFYWYRQILGQKVEFLVSFYNNEISEKSEIFDDQFSVERPDGSNFTLKIRSTKLEDSAMYFCASSRREEINNEQFFGPGTRLTVL.

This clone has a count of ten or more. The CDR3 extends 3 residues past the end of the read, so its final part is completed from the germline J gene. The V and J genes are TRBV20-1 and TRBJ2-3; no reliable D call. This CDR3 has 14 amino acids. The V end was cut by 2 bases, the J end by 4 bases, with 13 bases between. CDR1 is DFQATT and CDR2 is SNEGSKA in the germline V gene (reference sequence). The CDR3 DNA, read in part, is TGCAGTGCTAGACTCCCCGATACGGCAGATACG. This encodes CSARLPDTADT. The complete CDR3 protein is CSARLPDTADTQYF.

The part of the CDR3 DNA that was read is TGTGCCAGCAGTGACCCTAGCGGGAGCGGGGTTTCCTACAATGAG. Amino acids: CASSDPSGSGVSYNE. The full CDR3 reads CASSDPSGSGVSYNEQFF. This rearrangement joins TRBV2 to TRBJ2-1, with 10 positions matching TRBD2. The read stops 3 residues short of the end of the CDR3; the missing end is completed from the germline J gene. This CDR3 spans 18 amino acids. Trimming at V came to 3 bases and at J to 1 base, leaving 9 bases not matched to a gene. Germline-derived CDR1 and CDR2 are SNHLY and FYNNEI.

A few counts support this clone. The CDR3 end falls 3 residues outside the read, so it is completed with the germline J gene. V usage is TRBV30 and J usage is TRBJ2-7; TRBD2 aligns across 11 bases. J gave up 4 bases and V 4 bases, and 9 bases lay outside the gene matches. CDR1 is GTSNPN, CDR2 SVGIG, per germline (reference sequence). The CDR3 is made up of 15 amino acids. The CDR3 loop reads CAWTHSGRAGYEQYF. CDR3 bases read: TGTGCCTGGACACATAGCGGGAGGGCCGGGTACGAG.

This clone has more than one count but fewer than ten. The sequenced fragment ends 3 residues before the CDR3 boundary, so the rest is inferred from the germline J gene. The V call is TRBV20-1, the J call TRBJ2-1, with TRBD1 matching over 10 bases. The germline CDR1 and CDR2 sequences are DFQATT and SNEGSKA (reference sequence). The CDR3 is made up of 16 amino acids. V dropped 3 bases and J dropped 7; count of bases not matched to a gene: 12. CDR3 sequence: CSASYGGRQGANEQFF. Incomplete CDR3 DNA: TGCAGTGCTAGTTATGGTGGGAGACAGGGGGCGAATGAG.

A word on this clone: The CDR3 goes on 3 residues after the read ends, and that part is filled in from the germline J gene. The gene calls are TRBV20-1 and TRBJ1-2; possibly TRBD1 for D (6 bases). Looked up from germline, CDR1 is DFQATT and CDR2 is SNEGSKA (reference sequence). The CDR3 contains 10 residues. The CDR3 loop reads CSARQDHYTF. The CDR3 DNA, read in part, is TGCAGTGCCAGACAGGATCAC.

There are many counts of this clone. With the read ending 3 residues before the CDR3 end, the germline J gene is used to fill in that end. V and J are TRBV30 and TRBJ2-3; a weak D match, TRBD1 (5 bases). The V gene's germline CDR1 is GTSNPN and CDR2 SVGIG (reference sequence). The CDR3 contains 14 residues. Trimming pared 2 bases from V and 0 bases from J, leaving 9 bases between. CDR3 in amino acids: CAWSRGLSTDTQYF. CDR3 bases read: TGTGCCTGGAGTAGGGGTTTGAGCACAGATACG.

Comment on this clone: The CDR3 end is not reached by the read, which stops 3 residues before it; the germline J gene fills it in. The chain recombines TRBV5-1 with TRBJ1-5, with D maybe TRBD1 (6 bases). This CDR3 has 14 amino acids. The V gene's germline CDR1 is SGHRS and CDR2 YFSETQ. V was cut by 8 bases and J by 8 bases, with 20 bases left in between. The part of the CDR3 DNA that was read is TGCGCCAGTTCTCAGGGGAGAGGCGGAGAGCCC. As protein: CASSQGRGGEP. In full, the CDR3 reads CASSQGRGGEPQHF.

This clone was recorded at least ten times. The sequenced part of the CDR3 DNA is TGTGCCAGCGCCGGGGGGGCAGGGACCTACGAG. It yields the protein CASAGGAGTYE. Given in full, the CDR3 is CASAGGAGTYEQYF. The gene calls are TRBV2 and TRBJ2-7, with 8 bases that match TRBD2. With the read ending 3 residues before the CDR3 end, the germline J gene is used to fill in that end. Germline lookup yields CDR1 SNHLY and CDR2 FYNNEI. The ends lost 8 bases at V and 2 bases at J; junction bases unmatched: 8. CDR3 length: 14 amino acids.

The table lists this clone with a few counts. Incomplete CDR3 DNA: TGCAGCGCCAGGGACAGTAATTCACCC. It codes for CSARDSNSP. The CDR3 reads in full as CSARDSNSPLHF. V is TRBV29-1 and J is TRBJ1-6; 7 nucleotides line up with TRBD1. The CDR3 is cut off 3 residues early in the read; its end comes from the germline J gene. The CDR3 is 12 amino acids. Germline-derived CDR1 and CDR2 are SQVTM and ANQGSEA. The V and J ends lost 7 bases and 6 bases, in that order; junction bases with no gene match: 3.

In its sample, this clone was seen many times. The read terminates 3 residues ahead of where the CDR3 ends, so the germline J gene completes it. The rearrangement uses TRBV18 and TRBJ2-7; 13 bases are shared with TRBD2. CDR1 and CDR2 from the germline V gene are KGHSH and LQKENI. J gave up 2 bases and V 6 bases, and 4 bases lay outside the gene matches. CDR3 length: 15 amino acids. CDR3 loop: CASSPGLAGAYEQYF. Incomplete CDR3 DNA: TGTGCCAGCTCTCCTGGACTAGCGGGGGCCTACGAG.

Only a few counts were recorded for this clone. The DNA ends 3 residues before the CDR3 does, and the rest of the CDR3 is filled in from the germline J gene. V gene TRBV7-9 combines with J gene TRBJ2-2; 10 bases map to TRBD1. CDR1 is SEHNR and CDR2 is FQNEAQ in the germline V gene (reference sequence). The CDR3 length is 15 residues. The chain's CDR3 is CASSLGQGAGSPLFF. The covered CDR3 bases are TGTGCCAGCAGCTTAGGACAGGGGGCAGGTTCACCG.

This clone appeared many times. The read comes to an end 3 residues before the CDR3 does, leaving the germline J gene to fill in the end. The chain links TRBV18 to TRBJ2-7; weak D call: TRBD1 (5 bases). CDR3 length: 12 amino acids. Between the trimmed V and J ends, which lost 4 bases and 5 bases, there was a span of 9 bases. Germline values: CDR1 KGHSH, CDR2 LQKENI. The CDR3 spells CASSQGYHEQYF. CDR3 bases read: TGTGCCAGCTCACAGGGGTACCACGAG.